The sequence of this T cell receptor (beta chain) was determined in a study of cytomegalovirus exposure and HLA in healthy donors. J gave up 7 bases and V 4 bases, and 5 bases lay outside the gene matches. The CDR3 contains 14 residues. Germline CDR1 SGHNT, CDR2 YYREEE (reference sequence). The PCR was carried out with 60 Vbeta primers and 13 Jbeta primers. Profiling relied on immunoSEQ multiplex PCR, and the TCRdb table lists in-frame clones only, not all of them. The sample lists roughly 140,000 clones; about 84% were seen once. V gene TRBV5-4 combines with J gene TRBJ1-4, with 9 bases matching TRBD1. Sequences were obtained from PBMCs. The TCR was taken from a male donor in good health and CMV-seronegative. The CDR3 coding sequence is TGTGCCAGCAGCCAGGGACAGGGCGGTGAAAAACTGTTTTTT. Its translation: CASSQGQGGEKLFF.